These T cell receptor beta chains were read from a single sample in a study of cytomegalovirus exposure and HLA in healthy donors. Libraries were prepared by immunoSEQ multiplex PCR; TCRdb keeps only in-frame clonotypes and omits some of them. Of roughly 230,000 clones listed, 90% are singletons. The sample taken for sequencing was PBMCs. The origin of the receptors is a woman aged 30 to 39 in good health and CMV-seronegative. The CDR3 runs from the conserved cysteine through the conserved F or W. D genes are given only for firm matches. The size entry is marked missing in some rows and otherwise reads once, few, many or a size class.

>TRBV5-6|once|TRBD1|TRBJ1-5
CASSLGGQGLNQPQHF
TGTGCCAGCAGCTTGGGAGGACAGGGACTCAATCAGCCCCAGCATTTT
>TRBV6-1|-|-|TRBJ1-2
CASSDGVGGYGYTF
TGTGCCAGCAGTGACGGGGTTGGAGGCTATGGCTACACCTTC
>TRBV5-4|-|-|TRBJ2-2
CASSLDAGHGELFF
TGTGCCAGCAGCTTGGACGCCGGACACGGGGAGCTGTTTTTT
>TRBV7-2|-|-|TRBJ2-7
CASSASLEYEQYF
TGTGCCAGCAGCGCCTCACTAGAATACGAGCAGTACTTC
>TRBV19|once|-|TRBJ2-6
CASSTPIGANVLTF
TGTGCCAGTAGTACCCCAATCGGAGCCAACGTCCTGACTTTC
>TRBV5-1|once|TRBD1|TRBJ1-3
CASSYDRGAGNTIYF
TGCGCCAGCAGCTACGACAGGGGGGCAGGAAACACCATATATTTT
>TRBV5-1|-|-|TRBJ2-3
CASGRSGTDTQYF
TGCGCCAGCGGGCGTTCGGGTACAGATACGCAGTATTTT
>TRBV6-6|-|-|TRBJ2-2
CASSLPTGELFF
TGTGCCAGCAGTCTTCCGACCGGGGAGCTGTTTTTT
>TRBV4-1|few|-|TRBJ2-2
CAAKGDDTGELFF
TGCGCCGCCAAAGGGGATGATACCGGGGAGCTGTTTTTT
>TRBV4-1|-|TRBD2|TRBJ2-2
CASSHSGSATGELFF
TGCGCCAGCAGCCACAGCGGGAGTGCCACCGGGGAGCTGTTTTTT
>TRBV5-3|-|-|TRBJ1-5
CARSLVGCNQPQHF
TGTGCCAGAAGCTTGGTAGGGTGCAATCAGCCCCAGCATTTT
>TRBV28|-|-|TRBJ2-7
CASSLSDIRDYEQYF
TGTGCCAGCAGTTTGTCAGACATCCGCGACTACGAGCAGTACTTC
>TRBV28|-|-|TRBJ2-7
CASSPRFSYEQYF
TGTGCCAGCAGTCCTAGATTCTCCTACGAGCAGTACTTC
>TRBV11-2|-|TRBD2|TRBJ2-1
CASSLASSGSYEQFF
TGTGCCAGCAGCTTAGCGTCTAGCGGGAGCTATGAGCAGTTCTTC
>TRBV15|-|-|TRBJ1-1
CATMVGENTEAFF
TGTGCCACTATGGTTGGGGAGAACACTGAAGCTTTCTTT
>TRBV6-5|-|-|TRBJ1-1
CASRITENTEAFF
TGTGCCAGCCGAATAACCGAAAACACTGAAGCTTTCTTT
>TRBV21-1|once|-|TRBJ2-3
CANRSHTDTQYF
TGTGCCAACCGATCGCATACAGATACGCAGTATTTT
>TRBV9|-|-|TRBJ1-2
CASSVGYGGPLGYGYTF
TGTGCCAGCAGCGTGGGATATGGGGGACCCCTGGGTTATGGCTACACCTTC
>TRBV28|-|-|TRBJ2-7
CASSRASDPYEQYF
TGTGCCAGCTCACGGGCTAGCGACCCGTACGAGCAGTACTTC
>TRBV27|once|-|TRBJ1-1
CASSLSLQGRGTEAFF
TGTGCCAGCAGCCTCAGTCTACAGGGCAGGGGAACTGAAGCTTTCTTT
>TRBV11-2|-|-|TRBJ2-1
CASSLIRGAEQFF
TGTGCCAGCAGCTTAATCAGGGGGGCTGAGCAGTTCTTC
>TRBV19|-|TRBD1|TRBJ2-1
CASSLGTGVYNEQFF
TGTGCCAGTAGTTTAGGGACAGGGGTATACAATGAGCAGTTCTTC
>TRBV19|-|TRBD2|TRBJ2-7
CASSIVASGRPPYEQYF
TGTGCCAGTAGTATTGTGGCTAGCGGGAGGCCCCCCTACGAGCAGTACTTC
>TRBV7-2|-|TRBD1|TRBJ2-2
CASSPHRGRELFF
TGTGCCAGCAGCCCGCACAGGGGCAGGGAGCTGTTTTTT
>TRBV25-1|-|-|TRBJ1-3
CASSGQGTGNTIYF
TGTGCCAGCAGTGGTCAGGGAACTGGAAACACCATATATTTT
>TRBV9|-|TRBD2|TRBJ2-1
CASSDPGTSLYNEQFF
TGTGCCAGCAGCGACCCCGGGACTAGCCTCTACAATGAGCAGTTCTTC
>TRBV2|-|-|TRBJ2-2
CASGSLPGELFF
TGTGCCAGCGGGAGTCTCCCCGGGGAGCTGTTTTTT
>TRBV7-3|-|TRBD2|TRBJ2-2
CASSLTGGRADDTGELFF
TGTGCCAGCAGCTTAACCGGCGGGAGGGCCGACGACACCGGGGAGCTGTTTTTT
>TRBV27|-|-|TRBJ2-1
CASSFAEYNEQFF
TGTGCCAGCAGCTTTGCCGAATACAATGAGCAGTTCTTC